This T cell receptor beta chain was documented in a study of blood T cell repertoires in COVID-19. The CDR3 runs to 15 residues. V was trimmed by 2 bases and J by 4 bases, leaving 15 bases between them. Germline CDR1 reads SQVTM; CDR2 reads ANQGSEA. Study processing details: Reference gene primers were amplified, and this amplification served to estimate nucleated cell counts. The method was immunoSEQ multiplex PCR; TCRdb's version includes in-frame clones alone and lacks a portion of them. That table gives V, J and clone size, and the DNA gave D and trimming. Here the sample spans about 250,000 clones, around nine tenths being singletons.

The chain carries TRBV29-1 and TRBJ1-3; a weak D match, TRBD1 (6 bases). The clonotype originates from a woman aged 60-75 years who had recovered from COVID-19. The sample consisted of peripheral blood. The CDR3 DNA reads as TGCAGCGTTGAACCCCAGGGAGGGACAGGAAACACCATATATTTT. This gives the protein CSVEPQGGTGNTIYF.